The clone carrying this T cell receptor beta chain was counted only a few times. The germline CDR1 and CDR2 sequences are SNHLY and FYNNEI. Losses at the gene ends were 6 bases for V and 4 bases for J; bases not matched to a gene: 13. The CDR3 runs to 19 residues. This entry belongs to a study of blood T cell repertoires in COVID-19. Measured with immunoSEQ multiplex PCR; TCRdb has only the in-frame clones, and not every one. The table has about 320,000 clones, about 85% seen once. The chain carries TRBV2 and TRBJ2-3; the match to TRBD2 covers 16 bases. The TCR sequence derives from a woman aged 30 to 39 who had been exposed to COVID-19. Sequencing was performed on PBMCs or T cells enriched from blood (not recorded which). The CDR3 bases are TGTGCCAGCAGCGGGACTAGCGGGAGGGTGAAGGTATCACCAGATACGCAGTATTTT. Protein product: CASSGTSGRVKVSPDTQYF.